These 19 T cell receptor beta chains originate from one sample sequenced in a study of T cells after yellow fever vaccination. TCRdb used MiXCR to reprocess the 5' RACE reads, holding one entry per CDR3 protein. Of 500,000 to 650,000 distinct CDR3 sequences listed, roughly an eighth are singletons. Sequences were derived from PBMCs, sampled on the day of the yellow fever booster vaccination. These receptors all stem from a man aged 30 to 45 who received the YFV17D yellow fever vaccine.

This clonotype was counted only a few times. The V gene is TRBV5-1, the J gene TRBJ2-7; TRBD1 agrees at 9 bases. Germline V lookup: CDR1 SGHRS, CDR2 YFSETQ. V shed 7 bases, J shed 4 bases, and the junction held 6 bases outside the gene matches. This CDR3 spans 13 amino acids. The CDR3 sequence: CASYRGLFYEQYF. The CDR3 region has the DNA TGCGCCAGCTACAGGGGGCTTTTTTACGAGCAGTACTTC.

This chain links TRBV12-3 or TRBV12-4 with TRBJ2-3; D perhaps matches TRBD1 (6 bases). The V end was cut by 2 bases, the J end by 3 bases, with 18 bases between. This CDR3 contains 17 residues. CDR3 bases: TGTGCCAGCAGTTTAATGGTTAGGGGGAGAGGGACAGATACGCAGTATTTT. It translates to CASSLMVRGRGTDTQYF.

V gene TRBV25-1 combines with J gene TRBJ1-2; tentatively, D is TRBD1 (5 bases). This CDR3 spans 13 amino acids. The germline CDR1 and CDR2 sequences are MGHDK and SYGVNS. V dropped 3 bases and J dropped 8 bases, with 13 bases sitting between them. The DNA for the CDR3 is TGTGCCAGCAGTGACGGGGGACTCTGGGGCTACACCTTC. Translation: CASSDGGLWGYTF.

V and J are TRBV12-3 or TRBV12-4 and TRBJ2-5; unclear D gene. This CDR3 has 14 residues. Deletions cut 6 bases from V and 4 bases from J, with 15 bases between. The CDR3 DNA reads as TGTGCCAGCAGCCCTTCAGTAGTCGGAGAGACCCAGTACTTC. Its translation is CASSPSVVGETQYF.

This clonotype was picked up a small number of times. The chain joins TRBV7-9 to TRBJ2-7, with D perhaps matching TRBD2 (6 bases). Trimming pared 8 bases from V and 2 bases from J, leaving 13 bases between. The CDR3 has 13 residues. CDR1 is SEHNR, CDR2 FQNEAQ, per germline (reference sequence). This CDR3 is CASSAGSPYEQYF. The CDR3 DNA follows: TGTGCCAGCTCGGCCGGGAGCCCCTACGAGCAGTACTTC.

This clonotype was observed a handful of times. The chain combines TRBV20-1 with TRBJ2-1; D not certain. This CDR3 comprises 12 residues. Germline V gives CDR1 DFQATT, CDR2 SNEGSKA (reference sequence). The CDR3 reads CTSPALNNEQFF. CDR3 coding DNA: TGCACCTCCCCAGCGCTTAACAATGAGCAGTTCTTC.

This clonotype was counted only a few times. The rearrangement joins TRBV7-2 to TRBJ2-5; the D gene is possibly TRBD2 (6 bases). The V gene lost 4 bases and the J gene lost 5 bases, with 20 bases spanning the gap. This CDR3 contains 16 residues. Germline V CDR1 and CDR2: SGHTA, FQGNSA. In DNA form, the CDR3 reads TGTGCCAGCAGCTCCCAATCCCCGGAGGGTTGGGAGACCCAGTACTTC. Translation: CASSSQSPEGWETQYF.

CDR3 nucleotide sequence: TGCAGTGCACGGCTGGACAGTAGCAATCAAGAGACCCAGTACTTC. As protein: CSARLDSSNQETQYF. The chain joins TRBV20-1 to TRBJ2-5; D perhaps matches TRBD1 (6 bases). This CDR3 has 15 amino acids. Trimming removed 6 bases at V and 2 bases at J, with 19 bases between. CDR1 and CDR2 (germline): DFQATT, SNEGSKA (reference sequence).

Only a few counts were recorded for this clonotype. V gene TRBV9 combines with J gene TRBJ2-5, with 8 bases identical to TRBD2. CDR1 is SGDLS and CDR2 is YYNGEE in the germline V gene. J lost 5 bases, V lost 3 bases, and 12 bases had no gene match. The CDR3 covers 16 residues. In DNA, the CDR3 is TGTGCCAGCAGCGCCACGGGAGCGGGAGTTATGGAGACCCAGTACTTC. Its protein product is CASSATGAGVMETQYF.

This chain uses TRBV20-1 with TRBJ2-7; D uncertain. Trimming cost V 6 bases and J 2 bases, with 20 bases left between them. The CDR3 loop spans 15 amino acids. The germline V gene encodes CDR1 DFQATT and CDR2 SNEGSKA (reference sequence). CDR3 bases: TGCAGTGCGACCCAGGTTGGGTTTAGGGCCTACGAGCAGTACTTC. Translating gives CSATQVGFRAYEQYF.

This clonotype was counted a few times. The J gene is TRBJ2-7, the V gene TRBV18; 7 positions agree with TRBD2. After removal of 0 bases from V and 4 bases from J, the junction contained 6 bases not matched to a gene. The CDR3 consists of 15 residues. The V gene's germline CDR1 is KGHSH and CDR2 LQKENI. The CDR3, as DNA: TGTGCCAGCTCACCACCGCCTAGCGGCCCTTACGAGCAGTACTTC. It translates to CASSPPPSGPYEQYF.

CDR3 amino acids: CASSYSGRAGFIEQFF. CDR3 DNA sequence: TGTGCCAGCAGTTATTCCGGGAGGGCCGGGTTTATTGAGCAGTTCTTC. The chain has TRBV6-2 or TRBV6-3 and TRBJ2-1; 8 bases map to TRBD2. Germline V gene lookup returns CDR1 MNHEY and CDR2 SVGEGT. V lost 3 bases, J lost 9 bases, and 13 bases stayed unmatched. The CDR3 loop spans 16 amino acids.

This chain's CDR3 is CASSATSDPSFHEQFF. In nucleotides, the CDR3 is TGCGCCAGCAGCGCCACTAGCGACCCCTCTTTCCATGAGCAGTTCTTC. This chain uses TRBV5-1 with TRBJ2-1; 7 positions match TRBD2. The V segment lost 4 bases and the J segment 8 bases; nucleotides outside the gene matches: 15. The CDR3 is 16 amino acids. CDR1 and CDR2 from the germline V gene are SGHRS and YFSETQ.

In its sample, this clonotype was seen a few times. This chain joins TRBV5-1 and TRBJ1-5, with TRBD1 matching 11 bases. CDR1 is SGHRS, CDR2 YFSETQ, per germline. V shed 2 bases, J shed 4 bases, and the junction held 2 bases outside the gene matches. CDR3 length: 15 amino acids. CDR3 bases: TGCGCCAGCAGCTTCGGGACAGGGGGGAATCAGCCCCAGCATTTT. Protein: CASSFGTGGNQPQHF.

The CDR3 reads CASSPNRAWDTEAFF. The DNA for the CDR3 is TGTGCCAGCTCACCAAACAGGGCCTGGGACACTGAAGCTTTCTTT. The V gene is TRBV18, the J gene TRBJ1-1, with a weak D call TRBD1 (6 bases). The CDR3 length is 15 residues. The germline CDR1 and CDR2 sequences are KGHSH and LQKENI. Trimming removed 2 bases at V and 3 bases at J, with 13 bases between. The whole variable domain, filled in from reference TRBV18 and TRBJ1-1, reads NAGVMQNPRHLVRRRGQEARLRCSPMKGHSHVYWYRQLPEEGLKFMVYLQKENIIDESGMPKERFSAEFPKEGPSILRIQQVVRGDSAAYFCASSPNRAWDTEAFFGQGTRLTVV.

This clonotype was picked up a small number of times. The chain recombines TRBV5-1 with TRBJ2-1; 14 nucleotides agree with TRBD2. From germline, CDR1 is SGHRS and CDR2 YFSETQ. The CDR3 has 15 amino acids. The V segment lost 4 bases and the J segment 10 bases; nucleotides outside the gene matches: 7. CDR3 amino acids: CASSLGTSGSWEQFF. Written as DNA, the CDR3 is TGCGCCAGCAGCCTCGGGACTAGCGGGAGTTGGGAGCAGTTCTTC.

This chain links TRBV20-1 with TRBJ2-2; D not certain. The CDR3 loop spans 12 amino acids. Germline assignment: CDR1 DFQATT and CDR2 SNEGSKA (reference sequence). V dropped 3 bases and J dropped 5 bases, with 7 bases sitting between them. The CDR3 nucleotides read TGCAGTGCTAGCCGGCAAACCGGGGAGCTGTTTTTT. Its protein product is CSASRQTGELFF.

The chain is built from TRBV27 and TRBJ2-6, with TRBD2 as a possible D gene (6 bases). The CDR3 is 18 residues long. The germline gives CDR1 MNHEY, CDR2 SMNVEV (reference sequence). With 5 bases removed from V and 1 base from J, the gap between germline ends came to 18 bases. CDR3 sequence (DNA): TGTGCCAGCAGTCTACGTAGGAGGGGCGTTTCTGGGGCCAACGTCCTGACTTTC. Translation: CASSLRRRGVSGANVLTF.

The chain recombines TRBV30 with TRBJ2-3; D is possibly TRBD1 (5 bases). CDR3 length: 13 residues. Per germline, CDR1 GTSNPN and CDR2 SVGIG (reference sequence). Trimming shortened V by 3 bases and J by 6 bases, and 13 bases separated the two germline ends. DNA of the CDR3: TGTGCCTGGAGCCCAGGGTGGGCGGATACGCAGTATTTT. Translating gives CAWSPGWADTQYF.